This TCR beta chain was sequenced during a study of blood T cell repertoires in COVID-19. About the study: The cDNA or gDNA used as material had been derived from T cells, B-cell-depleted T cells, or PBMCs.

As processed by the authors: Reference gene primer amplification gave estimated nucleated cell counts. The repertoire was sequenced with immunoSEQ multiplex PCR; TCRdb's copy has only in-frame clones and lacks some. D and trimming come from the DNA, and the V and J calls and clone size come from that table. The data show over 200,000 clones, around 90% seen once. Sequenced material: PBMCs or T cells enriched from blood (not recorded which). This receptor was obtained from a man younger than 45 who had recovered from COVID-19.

The CDR3 reads CASSPPGGGCSGNTIYF. DNA of the CDR3: TGTGCCAGCAGCCCTCCGGGGGGGGGTTGCTCTGGAAACACCATATATTTT. The chain joins TRBV7-6 to TRBJ1-3; a weak D match, TRBD1 (5 bases). The length of the CDR3 is 17 residues. Trimming left V 5 bases short and J 0 bases short, with 17 bases between. Looked up from germline, CDR1 is SGHVS and CDR2 is FNYEAQ.